This T cell receptor (beta chain) appears in the sequencing data of a study of cytomegalovirus exposure and HLA in healthy donors. Points from the study as a whole: In a later analysis, V- and J-gene trimming of beta chains associated with a DCLRE1C missense variant, replicated independently.

To note about this clone: Its antigen is unknown. One end of the junction varies from germline; a read error may be responsible.

The PCR had 60 Vbeta and 13 Jbeta primers. TCRdb's table, derived via immunoSEQ multiplex PCR, lists solely in-frame clones and lacks some. Of about 86,000 clones in the sample, about 80% are singletons; the top ten hold roughly 5.5%. The CDR3 totals 15 residues. Looked up from germline, CDR1 is SGHDT and CDR2 is YYEEEE. The receptor's source is a female donor in good health and CMV-seronegative. Material: PBMCs. This chain uses TRBV5-6 with TRBJ1-2, with TRBD1 matching 9 bases. The CDR3 sequence is CASSFWDRANCGYTF. The DNA of the CDR3 is TGTGCCAGCAGCTTTTGGGACAGGGCCAACTGTGGCTACACCTTC.